This TCR beta chain was identified during a study of blood T cells in healthy people across ages. The V and J ends lost 4 bases and 5 bases respectively, with 18 bases between them. The CDR3 runs 15 residues. The germline CDR1 and CDR2 sequences are SGHRS and YFSETQ. General observations from the study: In older individuals, TCR beta diversity per million T cells was lower, falling roughly linearly with age. It was not known whether donors were CMV positive (a possible confounder of expanded clonotype changes).

A second roughly 6 to 11 cycle PCR used barcoded and J-beta primers. A template-switch adaptor with 12 random nucleotides tagged each cDNA molecule. TCRdb reanalysed the 5' RACE reads using MiXCR and keeps one entry per CDR3 protein. Among some 900,000 distinct CDR3 sequences listed, 40% to 60% were seen once. On this clonotype: Its target is unknown.

The specimen sequenced was blood. The clonotype was recovered from a man aged 30 to 45 in good health. This chain uses TRBV5-1 with TRBJ2-5; D remains ambiguous. The CDR3 is CASSLHIGGDETQYF. As DNA, the CDR3 is TGCGCCAGCAGCCTCCATATTGGCGGAGACGAGACCCAGTACTTC.